A selection of T cell receptor beta chains follows, all from one sample in a study of early T cells in non-severe SARS-CoV-2 infection. TCRdb reprocessed the 5' RACE reads via MiXCR and lists one record per CDR3 protein. The sample contains around 50,000 distinct CDR3 sequences, roughly 9.8% of which appear only once. Sample: whole blood. The receptors were sampled from an adult who was a healthcare worker with PCR-confirmed SARS-CoV-2 infection or an uninfected control (not recorded which). CDR3s include the opening cysteine and the closing phenylalanine or tryptophan. The order of the fields is V gene, J gene, clone size, D gene, CDR3 length, CDR3 protein, CDR3 DNA. A D gene is named only where the DNA matches it firmly. Rows give clone size only sometimes, using once, few, many, or a class for an expanded clone.

TRBV28	TRBJ2-6	.	.	15	CASTLTVSGANVLTF	TGTGCCAGCACCCTGACAGTCTCTGGGGCCAACGTCCTGACTTTC
TRBV6-2/TRBV6-3	TRBJ2-1	few	.	14	CASSFPTSYNEQFF	TGTGCCAGCAGTTTCCCGACTAGCTACAATGAGCAGTTCTTC
TRBV30	TRBJ2-4	few	TRBD2	13	CAWTLAGVNIQYF	TGTGCCTGGACCCTAGCGGGAGTTAACATTCAGTACTTC
TRBV29-1	TRBJ1-2	few	.	11	CSVERNYGYTF	TGCAGCGTTGAGCGGAACTATGGCTACACCTTC
TRBV6-6	TRBJ2-1	medium-sized	.	12	CASSLNRNEQFF	TGTGCCAGCAGCCTGAACAGGAATGAGCAGTTCTTC
TRBV13	TRBJ2-5	.	TRBD2	17	CASSPGLAAREEETQYF	TGTGCCAGCAGCCCCGGACTAGCGGCCCGGGAGGAGGAGACCCAGTACTTC
TRBV5-5	TRBJ2-3	many	.	14	CASSGLVDTDTQYF	TGTGCCAGCAGCGGGTTGGTGGACACAGATACGCAGTATTTT
TRBV27	TRBJ1-1	many	.	15	CASSPLQDWNTEAFF	TGTGCCAGCAGTCCCCTCCAGGATTGGAACACTGAAGCTTTCTTT
TRBV13	TRBJ2-1	many	.	14	CASSLGGRNNEQFF	TGTGCCAGCAGCTTAGGCGGACGAAACAATGAGCAGTTCTTC
TRBV6-5	TRBJ2-7	many	TRBD2	14	CASSTSGSWYEQYF	TGTGCCAGCAGTACTAGCGGGAGTTGGTACGAGCAGTACTTC
TRBV24-1	TRBJ2-3	.	.	15	CATSDSRDSTDTQYF	TGTGCCACCAGTGATTCCCGGGACAGCACAGATACGCAGTATTTT
TRBV16	TRBJ2-7	.	.	16	CASSQETHLLSYEQYF	TGTGCCAGCAGCCAAGAGACCCATCTTTTAAGCTACGAGCAGTACTTC
TRBV18	TRBJ2-5	many	.	15	CASSPRAGIQETQYF	TGTGCCAGCTCACCACGGGCAGGAATCCAAGAGACCCAGTACTTC
TRBV19	TRBJ1-5	.	.	14	CASRSGQRNQPQHF	TGTGCCAGTAGATCCGGACAGCGCAATCAGCCCCAGCATTTT
TRBV18	TRBJ2-7	many	TRBD1	13	CASSPGQGNLMYF	TGTGCCAGCTCACCGGGACAGGGGAATCTTATGTACTTC
TRBV5-1	TRBJ2-2	.	TRBD1	16	CASSWWTGGSTGELFF	TGCGCCAGCAGCTGGTGGACAGGGGGCAGCACCGGGGAGCTGTTTTTT
TRBV11-3	TRBJ1-1	many	.	14	CGVPGTAMNTEAFF	TGTGGGGTTCCGGGGACGGCCATGAACACTGAAGCTTTCTTT
TRBV28	TRBJ2-3	.	TRBD2	14	CASIKSGGADTQYF	TGTGCCAGCATCAAATCGGGAGGCGCAGATACGCAGTATTTT
TRBV7-6	TRBJ2-7	few	TRBD1	12	CASSLTGGEQYF	TGTGCCAGCAGTTTGACAGGGGGCGAGCAGTACTTC
TRBV29-1	TRBJ2-3	many	TRBD2	17	CSVWGLAGPISTDTQYF	TGCAGCGTGTGGGGACTAGCGGGGCCCATCAGCACAGATACGCAGTATTTT
TRBV12-3/TRBV12-4	TRBJ2-7	.	TRBD1	16	CASSVARDSSTYEQYF	TGTGCCAGCAGCGTCGCCAGGGACAGCTCTACCTACGAGCAGTACTTC
TRBV29-1	TRBJ2-7	many	.	12	CSVVSGSHEQYF	TGCAGCGTTGTGTCGGGGAGCCACGAGCAGTACTTC
TRBV3-1	TRBJ2-1	many	.	15	CASSQETGTDNEQFF	TGTGCCAGCAGCCAAGAGACCGGGACTGACAATGAGCAGTTCTTC
TRBV7-2	TRBJ2-3	many	TRBD2	15	CASSLSPGGSDTQYF	TGTGCCAGCAGCTTATCCCCGGGAGGGTCAGATACGCAGTATTTT
TRBV20-1	TRBJ2-3	few	TRBD2	17	CSASPRLAGASTDTQYF	TGCAGTGCTAGTCCTCGACTAGCCGGGGCTAGCACAGATACGCAGTATTTT
TRBV5-1	TRBJ2-2	few	.	16	CASSFAAAVNTGELFF	TGCGCCAGCAGCTTTGCGGCAGCCGTGAACACCGGGGAGCTGTTTTTT
TRBV7-9	TRBJ2-7	many	TRBD2	16	CASSSSGRGSSYEQYF	TGTGCCAGCAGCTCTAGCGGGAGAGGGAGCTCCTACGAGCAGTACTTC
TRBV18	TRBJ1-2	.	.	17	CASSPRTSKVNVGGYTF	TGTGCCAGCTCACCCCGGACTTCGAAAGTTAACGTCGGTGGCTACACCTTC
TRBV12-3/TRBV12-4	TRBJ2-3	.	.	14	CASRQNTNTDTQYF	TGTGCCAGCAGGCAAAATACGAACACAGATACGCAGTATTTT
TRBV7-2	TRBJ2-5	many	TRBD2	15	CASSLGPSGAETQYF	TGTGCCAGCAGCTTAGGTCCTAGCGGGGCAGAGACCCAGTACTTC
TRBV10-2	TRBJ1-2	.	TRBD1	18	CASSEAPGQGPPNYGYTF	TGCGCCAGCAGTGAGGCACCGGGACAGGGACCTCCTAACTATGGCTACACCTTC
TRBV6-1	TRBJ2-3	.	.	15	CASSEPTRTGYTQYF	TGTGCCAGCAGTGAACCGACCCGCACAGGGTATACGCAGTATTTT
TRBV29-1	TRBJ2-1	.	TRBD2	17	CSVDSSGRGRQYNEQFF	TGCAGCGTTGACTCTTCTGGTCGCGGGAGGCAATACAATGAGCAGTTCTTC
TRBV6-1	TRBJ1-5	many	.	16	CASSTQGGNSNQPQHF	TGTGCCAGCAGTACCCAGGGAGGAAATAGCAATCAGCCCCAGCATTTT
TRBV10-3	TRBJ2-2	.	.	15	CAITRGGANTGELFF	TGTGCCATCACCAGGGGGGGAGCGAACACCGGGGAGCTGTTTTTT
TRBV4-1	TRBJ1-1	few	.	16	CASSNHPRQKNTEAFF	TGCGCCAGCAGCAATCACCCGAGACAGAAGAACACTGAAGCTTTCTTT
TRBV3-1	TRBJ2-7	.	TRBD2	19	CASSQAVGRANARPSEQYF	TGTGCCAGCAGCCAAGCTGTCGGGAGGGCCAACGCGCGGCCCTCCGAGCAGTACTTC